Below, 19 T cell receptor beta chains from the same sample are listed, as sequenced in a study of blood T cell repertoires in COVID-19. Method: immunoSEQ multiplex PCR; TCRdb's copy keeps in-frame clones and lacks some. Among hundreds of thousands of clones listed, nearly 90% were seen once. Sequencing used PBMCs or T cells enriched from blood (not recorded which). These receptors all stem from a man aged 25 to 40 who had been exposed to COVID-19.

The rearrangement joins TRBV18 to TRBJ1-4; no reliable D call. The ends were cut back, 4 bases at V and 8 bases at J, with 11 bases in the middle. CDR3 size: 13 residues. From germline, CDR1 is KGHSH and CDR2 LQKENI. CDR3 DNA: TGTGCCAGCTCACTCATGGACTGGGAAAAACTGTTTTTT. It translates to CASSLMDWEKLFF.

The chain uses TRBV7-9 and TRBJ1-1; possible D gene TRBD1, 5 bases. The CDR3 contains 14 residues. Trimming pared 4 bases from V and 0 bases from J, leaving 9 bases between. Germline CDR1 SEHNR, CDR2 FQNEAQ (reference sequence). CDR3 amino acids: CASSSRQMNTEAFF. CDR3 coding DNA: TGTGCCAGCAGCTCACGACAGATGAACACTGAAGCTTTCTTT. The complete variable domain, with remaining parts taken from reference TRBV7-9 and TRBJ1-1, reads DTGVSQNPRHKITKRGQNVTFRCDPISEHNRLYWYRQTLGQGPEFLTYFQNEAQLEKSRLLSDRFSAERPKGSFSTLEIQRTEQGDSAMYLCASSSRQMNTEAFFGQGTRLTVV.

The rearrangement uses TRBV7-8 and TRBJ1-5; possible D gene TRBD1, 5 bases. V was clipped by 2 bases and J by 6 bases, with 5 bases between them. Germline V gives CDR1 SGHVS, CDR2 FQNEAQ. The CDR3 sequence is 12 residues long. The CDR3 sequence: CASSLRGQPQHF. CDR3 DNA sequence: TGTGCCAGCAGCTTAAGGGGTCAGCCCCAGCATTTT.

V gene TRBV27 combines with J gene TRBJ1-1; D may be TRBD1 (6 bases). Germline lookup yields CDR1 MNHEY and CDR2 SMNVEV (reference sequence). This CDR3 is 17 amino acids long. V lost 5 bases to trimming and J lost 3 bases, with 22 bases between them. CDR3 sequence (DNA): TGTGCCAGCAGTCCAGGGGTTTGGGGGCGGATCTACACTGAAGCTTTCTTT. This translates into CASSPGVWGRIYTEAFF.

The CDR3 is CASSFGGPNEKLFF. The CDR3 region has the DNA TGTGCCAGCAGCTTCGGGGGACCAAATGAAAAACTGTTTTTT. The V call is TRBV7-9, the J call TRBJ1-4; D possibly corresponds to TRBD1 (5 bases). With 3 bases removed from V and 5 bases from J, the gap between germline ends came to 10 bases. The germline V gene encodes CDR1 SEHNR and CDR2 FQNEAQ (reference sequence). The CDR3 contains 14 residues. Variable domain in full (rest from reference TRBV7-9 and TRBJ1-4): DTGVSQNPRHKITKRGQNVTFRCDPISEHNRLYWYRQTLGQGPEFLTYFQNEAQLEKSRLLSDRFSAERPKGSFSTLEIQRTEQGDSAMYLCASSFGGPNEKLFFGSGTQLSVL.

In its sample, this clone was seen a few times. Without the conserved terminal phenylalanine or tryptophan, this CDR3 likely stems from a read error. No DNA is shown, since the ends of the CDR3 on it are uncertain; the CDR3 is the one TCRdb lists. The V and J genes are TRBV3-1 (or the pseudogene TRBV3-2) and TRBJ1-1; TRBD1, the table's D call, was not compared with the DNA. The CDR3 region is 14 residues in length, termini included. In germline, CDR1 is LGHDT, CDR2 YNNKEL (reference sequence). The CDR3 protein is CASSQSTLGAVVIY.

This chain uses TRBV5-4 with TRBJ2-2; D is uncertain. This CDR3 contains 13 residues. V gave up 4 bases and J gave up 5 bases, with 9 bases separating them. Germline V gene sequence: CDR1 SGHNT, CDR2 YYREEE (reference sequence). In DNA form, the CDR3 reads TGTGCCAGCAGCCCCAGCGCGACCGGGGAGCTGTTTTTT. The encoded protein is CASSPSATGELFF.

This clone was seen repeatedly, ten times or more. The rearrangement joins TRBV7-7 to TRBJ2-1, with TRBD2 matching 11 bases. The CDR3 extends over 15 amino acids. The J segment lost 8 bases and the V segment lost 4 bases, leaving 7 bases of the junction unmatched. The germline CDR1 and CDR2 sequences are SSHAT and FNYEAQ (reference sequence). DNA for the CDR3: TGTGCCAGCAGCTATAGCGGGGGGGCCCAGGATGAGCAGTTCTTC. Its protein is CASSYSGGAQDEQFF.

This clone occurred many times. The chain joins TRBV3-1 (or the pseudogene TRBV3-2) to TRBJ2-3, with D uncertain. There are 13 residues in the CDR3. CDR1 LGHDT and CDR2 YNNKEL come from the germline V gene (reference sequence). The DNA of the CDR3 is TGTGCAACTAAGGTGGGTGCCACAGATACGCAGTATTTT. Its translation: CATKVGATDTQYF.

In nucleotides, the CDR3 is TGCGCCAGCAGCCAAGGCTCAAGTGGCTATGAGCAGTTCTTC. Translation gives CASSQGSSGYEQFF. The gene calls are TRBV4-1 and TRBJ2-1, with no clear D. Germline V gene lookup returns CDR1 MGHRA and CDR2 YSYEKL. The ends were cut back, 1 base at V and 8 bases at J, with 12 bases in the middle. This CDR3 contains 14 residues.

The DNA of the CDR3 is TGTGCCAGCAGCTTGGGGGGGACAGTTAATTCACCCCTCCACTTT. It translates to CASSLGGTVNSPLHF. J is TRBJ1-6 and V is TRBV5-6; TRBD1 matches 7 bases. V was pared by 0 bases and J by 6 bases, with 3 bases of the junction left unmatched. This CDR3 is 15 amino acids long. Germline CDR1 and CDR2: SGHDT and YYEEEE.

This clone was found a few times. V is TRBV3-1 (or the pseudogene TRBV3-2) and J is TRBJ2-1; D is unclear. The V gene's germline CDR1 is LGHDT and CDR2 YNNKEL (reference sequence). CDR3 length: 14 residues. The germline V and J ends were trimmed by 3 bases and 5 bases, with 11 bases remaining between them. CDR3 protein: CASSHSRVNNEQFF. As DNA, the CDR3 is TGTGCCAGCAGCCACAGCCGGGTTAACAATGAGCAGTTCTTC.

This chain uses TRBV11-2 with TRBJ2-1, with 7 bases lining up with TRBD2. Unmatched junction bases numbered 14, after V lost 1 base and J lost 8 bases. Germline lookup yields CDR1 SGHAT and CDR2 FQNNGV. The CDR3 extends over 17 amino acids. The CDR3 DNA reads as TGTGCCAGCAGCTTAGTAACTCAATCAAGGGAGGGACATGAGCAGTTCTTC. Translating gives CASSLVTQSREGHEQFF.

This clone was counted once. This sequence joins TRBV29-1 and TRBJ2-7; 7 positions agree with TRBD1. CDR1 SQVTM and CDR2 ANQGSEA come from the germline V gene. Trimming at V came to 4 bases and at J to 3 bases, leaving 15 bases not matched to a gene. The CDR3 has 16 amino acids. The CDR3 loop reads CSVVLRDSNRIYEQYF. The CDR3 DNA sequence: TGCAGCGTTGTGTTACGGGACAGCAACAGGATCTACGAGCAGTACTTC.

V usage is TRBV10-3 and J usage is TRBJ1-6, with a weak D call TRBD1 (6 bases). The germline V and J ends were trimmed by 6 bases and 9 bases, with 15 bases remaining between them. The CDR3 runs to 14 residues. Germline values: CDR1 ENHRY, CDR2 SYGVKD. CDR3 sequence reads: CAIRQDIGGSPLHF. The CDR3 nucleotides read TGTGCCATCAGACAAGATATAGGGGGTTCACCCCTCCACTTT.

The rearrangement uses TRBV11-2 and TRBJ1-6, with 9 nucleotides matching TRBD1. The length of the CDR3 is 14 residues. The V gene end was trimmed by 5 bases and the J gene end by 10 bases; junction bases not matched to a gene: 6. In germline, CDR1 is SGHAT, CDR2 FQNNGV. The CDR3 is CASSPQGAPSPLHF. As DNA, the CDR3 is TGTGCCAGCAGCCCACAGGGGGCCCCATCACCCCTCCACTTT.

This clone was detected only a few times. The chain employs TRBV11-3 and TRBJ2-1, with TRBD2 matching over 11 bases. Germline-derived CDR1 and CDR2 are SGHNT and YENEEA. Trimming removed 5 bases from V and 4 bases from J; junction bases left unmatched: 4. This CDR3 region has 15 residues. Here the CDR3 DNA reads TGTGCCAGCAGCCACCGACTAGCGGGGTACAATGAGCAGTTCTTC. It codes for CASSHRLAGYNEQFF.

The J gene is TRBJ2-2, the V gene TRBV2; 10 bases align to TRBD2. Germline V gives CDR1 SNHLY, CDR2 FYNNEI. CDR3 length: 15 amino acids. J was trimmed by 1 base and V by 4 bases; bases with no gene match: 0. The CDR3, as DNA: TGTGCCAGCAGTGCTAGCGGGGGGAACACCGGGGAGCTGTTTTTT. Protein: CASSASGGNTGELFF.

The gene calls are TRBV5-6 and TRBJ1-6, with 7 bases lining up with TRBD1. CDR3 length: 14 residues. V was clipped by 4 bases and J by 9 bases; unmatched bases: 7. Germline V lookup: CDR1 SGHDT, CDR2 YYEEEE. Here the CDR3 DNA reads TGTGCCAGCAGCCAGGGACAGTCAGGTTCACCCCTCCACTTT. Amino acids: CASSQGQSGSPLHF.